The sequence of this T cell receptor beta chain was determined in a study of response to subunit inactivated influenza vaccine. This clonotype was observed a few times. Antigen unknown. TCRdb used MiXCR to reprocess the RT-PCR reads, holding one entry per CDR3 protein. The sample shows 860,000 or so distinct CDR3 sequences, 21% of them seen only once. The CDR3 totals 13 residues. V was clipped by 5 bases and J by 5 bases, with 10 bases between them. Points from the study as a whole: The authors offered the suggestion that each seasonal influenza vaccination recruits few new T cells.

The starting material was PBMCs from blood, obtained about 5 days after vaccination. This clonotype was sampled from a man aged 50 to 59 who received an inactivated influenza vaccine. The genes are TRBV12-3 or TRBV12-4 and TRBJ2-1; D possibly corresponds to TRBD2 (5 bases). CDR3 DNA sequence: TGTGCCAGCAGTAACCTAGCCAACAATGAGCAGTTCTTC. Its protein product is CASSNLANNEQFF.